One and the same sample provided the 28 T cell receptor beta chains below, sequenced in a study of shared clonotypes between healthy human individuals. Data came from immunoSEQ multiplex PCR; TCRdb stores just in-frame clones and leaves some out. The sample holds roughly 2 million clones, roughly 94% seen once. Material for sequencing was naive CD4+ T cells sorted from blood. The sample's subset: CD45RA+ positively selected. These receptors were taken from a man aged 18 to 35 in good health.

This clone was observed a single time. This chain connects TRBV30 to TRBJ2-2, with D perhaps matching TRBD1 (6 bases). Trimming took 5 bases from V and 8 from J, leaving 12 bases between them. In germline, CDR1 is GTSNPN, CDR2 SVGIG (reference sequence). The CDR3 covers 12 residues. CDR3 protein: CAWGAGVGELFF. In nucleotides, the CDR3 is TGTGCCTGGGGAGCAGGGGTAGGGGAGCTGTTTTTT.

As for this clone: The CDR3 does not end in the conserved phenylalanine or tryptophan, so this is likely a read error. The DNA is left out, because the CDR3 cannot be placed on it with certainty; the CDR3 is given as TCRdb lists it. The genes are TRBV5-1 and TRBJ1-1; TRBD1 is the table's D call and was not checked against the DNA. Ends included, the CDR3 has 14 residues. In germline, CDR1 is SGHRS, CDR2 YFSETQ. The chain's CDR3 is CASSLAGTGASLEV.

J is TRBJ1-5 and V is TRBV6-1, with 7 bases fitting TRBD1. Trimming removed 10 bases from V and 1 base from J; junction bases left unmatched: 10. Per the germline V gene, CDR1 is MNHNS and CDR2 is SASEGT. The CDR3 loop spans 15 amino acids. The chain's CDR3 is CAISTGEASNQPQHF. In DNA form, the CDR3 reads TGTGCCATCTCCACAGGGGAGGCGAGCAATCAGCCCCAGCATTTT.

This chain uses TRBV2 with TRBJ2-3; 15 bases agree with TRBD2. Germline CDR1 and CDR2: SNHLY and FYNNEI. J lost 8 bases, V lost 4 bases, and 7 bases had no gene match. The CDR3 has 16 residues. In nucleotides, the CDR3 is TGTGCCAGCAGTGGCTATGGACTAGCGGGAGGGGGTACGCAGTATTTT. It specifies CASSGYGLAGGGTQYF.

The V call is TRBV6-5, the J call TRBJ2-7; 13 nucleotides match TRBD2. Germline lookup yields CDR1 MNHEY and CDR2 SVGAGI. V lost 6 bases, J lost 9 bases, and 11 bases stayed unmatched. The CDR3 extends over 15 amino acids. The CDR3 DNA follows: TGTGCCAGCAGCCCGGACAGGACTAGCGGGAGAAGGCAGTACTTC. Translation: CASSPDRTSGRRQYF.

This chain uses TRBV5-6 with TRBJ2-3; D is unclear. The CDR3 spans 13 residues. Per the germline V gene, CDR1 is SGHDT and CDR2 is YYEEEE. V was trimmed by 2 bases and J by 6 bases, leaving 10 bases between them. The CDR3 DNA reads as TGTGCCAGCAGCTTATTTTTGACTGATACGCAGTATTTT. This codes for CASSLFLTDTQYF.

Concerning this clone itself: Germline and junction disagree at one end, which may indicate a read error. The chain has TRBV13 and TRBJ2-4; no firm D call. Germline V gene sequence: CDR1 PRHDT, CDR2 FYEKMQ (reference sequence). The CDR3 loop spans 17 amino acids. The CDR3 region is CASSLVVPGIAKNIQYF. The DNA for the CDR3 is TGTGCAAGCAGCTTAGTCGTTCCAGGAATAGCCAAAAACATTCAGTACTTC.

This clone appeared a single time. The V gene is TRBV11-2, the J gene TRBJ2-7, with TRBD1 matching over 8 bases. V lost 1 base to trimming and J lost 2 bases; unmatched junction nucleotides: 7. Germline V gene lookup returns CDR1 SGHAT and CDR2 FQNNGV. This CDR3 is 16 amino acids long. CDR3 coding DNA: TGTGCCAGCAGCTTAGGAGGGACAGGCATCACCTACGAGCAGTACTTC. This encodes CASSLGGTGITYEQYF.

The chain combines TRBV5-6 with TRBJ2-1; TRBD1 or TRBD2 may be the D gene (6 bases each). Germline CDR1 SGHDT, CDR2 YYEEEE. This CDR3 spans 16 amino acids. The V gene lost 4 bases and the J gene lost 2 bases, with 16 bases spanning the gap. Here the CDR3 DNA reads TGTGCCAGCAGCCCCCAAACGGGGGCAACCTACAATGAGCAGTTCTTC. It translates to CASSPQTGATYNEQFF. Full variable domain (missing parts from reference TRBV5-6 and TRBJ2-1): DAGVTQSPTHLIKTRGQQVTLRCSPKSGHDTVSWYQQALGQGPQFIFQYYEEEERQRGNFPDRFSGHQFPNYSSELNVNALLLGDSALYLCASSPQTGATYNEQFFGPGTRLTVL.

The V call is TRBV11-3, the J call TRBJ1-4; weak D call: TRBD1 (5 bases). The ends were cut back, 8 bases at V and 0 bases at J, with 22 bases in the middle. CDR1 is SGHNT and CDR2 is YENEEA in the germline V gene. The CDR3 has 18 amino acids. Here the CDR3 reads CASPQERGELPTNEKLFF. For the CDR3, the DNA is TGTGCCAGCCCCCAGGAAAGGGGCGAACTACCAACTAATGAAAAACTGTTTTTT.

The chain carries TRBV10-3 and TRBJ2-2, with 9 positions matching TRBD1. The CDR3 length is 14 residues. The V segment lost 6 bases and the J segment 8 bases; nucleotides outside the gene matches: 7. Germline V gene data show CDR1 as ENHRY and CDR2 as SYGVKD. CDR3 nucleotides: TGTGCCATCAGAAGGGACAGGGATAATGGGGAGCTGTTTTTT. This translates into CAIRRDRDNGELFF.

The CDR3 reads CASSLGRTGSTDTQYF. The CDR3 coding sequence is TGTGCCAGCAGCTTAGGCCGGACAGGGAGCACAGATACGCAGTATTTT. V is TRBV7-2 and J is TRBJ2-3; TRBD1 aligns across 8 bases. The J segment lost 0 bases and the V segment lost 1 base, leaving 3 bases of the junction unmatched. CDR1 and CDR2 from the germline V gene are SGHTA and FQGNSA. The CDR3 runs to 16 residues. The whole variable domain, remainder taken from reference TRBV7-2 and TRBJ2-3, is GAGVSQSPSNKVTEKGKDVELRCDPISGHTALYWYRQSLGQGLEFLIYFQGNSAPDKSGLPSDRFSAERTGGSVSTLTIQRTQQEDSAVYLCASSLGRTGSTDTQYFGPGTRLTVL.

V and J are TRBV14 and TRBJ2-1; 9 bases agree with TRBD2. The CDR3 runs to 19 residues. V gave up 4 bases and J gave up 0 bases; unmatched junction bases: 13. Germline CDR1 is SGHDN and CDR2 is FVKESK. The CDR3 nucleotides read TGTGCCAGCAGCCGGACGCGTGCGGGAGGGCCGTCCTCCTACAATGAGCAGTTCTTC. This codes for CASSRTRAGGPSSYNEQFF. The whole variable domain, filled in from reference TRBV14 and TRBJ2-1, reads EAGVTQFPSHSVIEKGQTVTLRCDPISGHDNLYWYRRVMGKEIKFLLHFVKESKQDESGMPNNRFLAERTGGTYSTLKVQPAELEDSGVYFCASSRTRAGGPSSYNEQFFGPGTRLTVL.

The rearrangement links TRBV25-1 to TRBJ2-3; TRBD2 agrees at 8 bases. The CDR3 length is 16 residues. Germline CDR1 is MGHDK and CDR2 is SYGVNS. V lost 2 bases and J lost 1; bases outside the gene matches: 5. The DNA for the CDR3 is TGTGCCAGCAGTGAAACAGCGGGAGTTGGCACAGATACGCAGTATTTT. It is translated as CASSETAGVGTDTQYF.

CDR3 sequence (DNA): TGTGCCAGCAGCCGCTCTGGACAGGACAATCAGCCCCAGCATTTT. Its protein product is CASSRSGQDNQPQHF. The chain recombines TRBV7-2 with TRBJ1-5; TRBD1 aligns across 7 bases. CDR3 length equals 15 residues. CDR1 and CDR2 (germline): SGHTA, FQGNSA. J gave up 3 bases and V 5 bases, and 7 bases lay outside the gene matches.

The gene calls are TRBV7-9 and TRBJ2-1; TRBD2 matches 7 bases. Germline V gives CDR1 SEHNR, CDR2 FQNEAQ (reference sequence). The CDR3 is 17 amino acids. Trimming removed 5 bases from V and 3 bases from J; junction bases left unmatched: 13. DNA for the CDR3: TGTGCCAGCAGCAAGGGTGGATGGCTAGCGGACTACAATGAGCAGTTCTTC. Protein: CASSKGGWLADYNEQFF.

Note on this clone: This same CDR3 is encoded by further DNA sequences in the sample. The chain has TRBV7-2 and TRBJ2-7, with 10 bases matching TRBD2. The CDR3 runs to 14 residues. Germline lookup yields CDR1 SGHTA and CDR2 FQGNSA. The trim removed 2 bases at V and 4 bases at J, leaving 2 bases unmatched. CDR3 region: CASSLTSGVYEQYF. CDR3 nucleotides: TGTGCCAGCAGCTTAACTAGCGGGGTTTACGAGCAGTACTTC.

The chain combines TRBV7-3 with TRBJ1-1; D call uncertain. CDR1 is SGHTA, CDR2 FQGTGA, per germline. The CDR3 totals 14 residues. V lost 2 bases to trimming and J lost 4 bases, with 11 bases between them. CDR3 region: CASSLVGLGTEAFF. The CDR3 nucleotides read TGTGCCAGCAGCTTAGTAGGATTGGGCACTGAAGCTTTCTTT.

The J gene is TRBJ2-5, the V gene TRBV6-1; D ambiguous. Germline V gives CDR1 MNHNS, CDR2 SASEGT. V was clipped by 1 base and J by 10 bases, with 7 bases between them. This CDR3 spans 11 amino acids. The CDR3 region has the DNA TGTGCCAGCAGTGAAGGTGGCATCCAGTACTTC. This encodes CASSEGGIQYF.

This chain links TRBV4-3 with TRBJ2-1, with 13 bases matching TRBD2. This CDR3 comprises 19 residues. Germline lookup yields CDR1 LGHNA and CDR2 YSLEER. V shed 3 bases and J 0 bases; nucleotides not matched to a gene: 8. CDR3 in DNA: TGCGCCAGCAGCCAGAGGAGGACTAGCGGGGGCCGCTCCTACAATGAGCAGTTCTTC. It yields the protein CASSQRRTSGGRSYNEQFF.

The chain is built from TRBV7-9 and TRBJ2-5, with TRBD2 matching over 7 bases. Per germline, CDR1 SEHNR and CDR2 FQNEAQ (reference sequence). The CDR3 runs to 14 residues. With V trimmed by 0 bases and J by 5 bases, 3 bases remained unmatched. The CDR3 nucleotides read TGTGCCAGCAGCTTAGCGCGGGGGTTGGAGACCCAGTACTTC. Amino acids: CASSLARGLETQYF.

The J gene is TRBJ1-2, the V gene TRBV5-1; D perhaps matches TRBD1 (5 bases). The CDR3 covers 12 residues. Germline CDR1 reads SGHRS; CDR2 reads YFSETQ. V was pared by 4 bases and J by 8 bases, with 12 bases between. CDR3 DNA: TGCGCCAGCAGCGCAGGGCAGAGCGGCTACACCTTC. Protein product: CASSAGQSGYTF.

The chain uses TRBV27 and TRBJ2-1; D possibly corresponds to TRBD1 (6 bases). This CDR3 is 15 amino acids long. The V and J ends lost 2 bases and 5 bases respectively, with 13 bases between them. In germline, CDR1 is MNHEY, CDR2 SMNVEV (reference sequence). The CDR3 spells CASSLLGARDNEQFF. The CDR3 DNA reads as TGTGCCAGCAGTTTACTGGGGGCAAGGGACAATGAGCAGTTCTTC.

Comments on this clone: Other nucleotide sequences from this sample produce the same CDR3. The rearrangement joins TRBV18 to TRBJ2-7; possible D gene TRBD1, 5 bases. CDR1 is KGHSH, CDR2 LQKENI, per germline. V was shortened by 3 bases and J by 7 bases, with 10 bases between the two germline ends. CDR3 length equals 12 residues. The CDR3 loop is CASSPTDREQYF. CDR3 sequence (DNA): TGTGCCAGCTCACCCACCGACAGAGAGCAGTACTTC.

The J gene is TRBJ1-3, the V gene TRBV6-5, with D unresolved. The CDR3 runs to 16 residues. Deletions cut 0 bases from V and 0 bases from J, with 9 bases between. The V gene's germline CDR1 is MNHEY and CDR2 SVGAGI. The CDR3 reads CASSYSRRLSGNTIYF. The DNA for the CDR3 is TGTGCCAGCAGTTACTCGAGAAGACTCTCTGGAAACACCATATATTTT.

As concerns this clone: Within the sample, other DNA sequences also encode this same CDR3. The chain recombines TRBV5-4 with TRBJ2-5, with D possibly being TRBD1 or TRBD2 (6 bases each). The CDR3 runs to 13 residues. CDR1 is SGHNT, CDR2 YYREEE, per germline (reference sequence). Trimming pared 2 bases from V and 4 bases from J, leaving 9 bases between. The CDR3 coding sequence is TGTGCCAGCAGCTTAGGGGGAGGAGAGACCCAGTACTTC. Its translation: CASSLGGGETQYF.

Notes on this clone: The same CDR3 is also encoded by other DNA sequences in this sample. The chain recombines TRBV6-5 with TRBJ1-2; maybe TRBD1 (5 bases). V lost 2 bases to trimming and J lost 2 bases, with 9 bases between them. Germline assignment: CDR1 MNHEY and CDR2 SVGAGI. There are 14 residues in the CDR3. The DNA of the CDR3 is TGTGCCAGCAGTTACGGGGGTTCAAACTATGGCTACACCTTC. As protein: CASSYGGSNYGYTF.

The rearrangement links TRBV7-2 to TRBJ1-1; D gene ambiguous. Germline V gives CDR1 SGHTA, CDR2 FQGNSA. V gave up 6 bases and J gave up 1 base, with 12 bases separating them. The CDR3 sequence is 14 residues long. The CDR3 sequence: CASSTGRTNTEAFF. DNA of the CDR3: TGTGCCAGCAGTACGGGCAGGACGAACACTGAAGCTTTCTTT.